This TCR beta chain was identified in a study of shared clonotypes between healthy human individuals. Study results and caveats: The naive CD4 repertoires of several donors were compared, and around 5.1% of clonotypes were shared. Estimated richness values were generally larger in naive subsets than in memory subsets.

A note on this clone: Its specificity is not known.

Assay: immunoSEQ multiplex PCR; the TCRdb copy retains only in-frame clones and omits some. Of about 2,100,000 clones detected, about 93% appear once; the ten largest clones hold roughly 1.8%. Trimming removed 0 bases from V and 4 bases from J, with 18 bases in between. CDR1 WSHSY and CDR2 SAAADI come from the germline V gene. The CDR3 runs 17 residues. Naive CD8 cells, CD45RO-negative and positively selected for CCR7, excluded terminally differentiated effector memory CD45RA+ cells. Sequences were obtained from naive CD8+ T cells from PBMCs. The chain joins TRBV10-2 to TRBJ1-1; weak D call: TRBD1 (5 bases). This receptor was taken from a man younger than 35 in good health. Some clones in this sample may be carry-over from other donors' samples. This chain's CDR3 is CASSESTLSGGFTEAFF. The CDR3 DNA sequence: TGCGCCAGCAGTGAGTCGACTCTGTCTGGGGGTTTCACTGAAGCTTTCTTT.